These 17 T cell receptor beta chains originate from one sample sequenced in a study of beta chain features in type 1 diabetes. Study findings and constraints: People with Type 1 diabetes carried modestly yet significantly shorter TCRB CDR3s in all four CD4+ subsets.

As every portion of the isolated RNA was reverse transcribed, the sequencing read expressed TCRB transcripts. Profiling relied on immunoSEQ multiplex PCR, and the TCRdb table lists in-frame clones only, not all of them. The data show about 240,000 clones, about 15% seen once. Which antigens these TCRs recognize remains unknown. Sequenced material: naive CD4+ T cells from blood. These receptors were obtained from a man aged 25 to 45 with type 1 diabetes.

The rearrangement uses TRBV5-1 and TRBJ2-1, with 11 bases aligning to TRBD2. Trimming removed 0 bases from V and 4 bases from J; junction bases left unmatched: 6. The CDR3 loop spans 17 amino acids. Per germline, CDR1 SGHRS and CDR2 YFSETQ. This CDR3 reads CASSLVSGGAQYNEQFF. In DNA form, the CDR3 reads TGCGCCAGCAGCTTGGTTAGCGGGGGGGCGCAGTACAATGAGCAGTTCTTC.

The DNA for the CDR3 is TGCGCCAGCAGCGCACTCCCCAACAATGAGCAGTTCTTC. Protein: CASSALPNNEQFF. V usage is TRBV5-1 and J usage is TRBJ2-1; D ambiguous. Trimming removed 4 bases from V and 5 bases from J, with 10 bases in between. This CDR3 comprises 13 residues. The germline V gene has CDR1 SGHRS and CDR2 YFSETQ.

The chain links TRBV6-6 to TRBJ1-1; possibly TRBD1 for D (5 bases). The CDR3 extends over 14 amino acids. Per germline, CDR1 MNHNY and CDR2 SVGAGI (reference sequence). V lost 2 bases, J lost 1 base, and 8 bases lay in between. The CDR3: CASSYRTTNTEAFF. CDR3 nucleotide sequence: TGTGCCAGCAGTTACCGGACAACGAACACTGAAGCTTTCTTT.

This clone was detected a few times. The V and J genes are TRBV27 and TRBJ2-7; weak D call: TRBD2 (6 bases). The CDR3 has 16 amino acids. Germline assignment: CDR1 MNHEY and CDR2 SMNVEV (reference sequence). Trimming pared 6 bases from V and 5 bases from J, leaving 23 bases between. CDR3 DNA sequence: TGTGCCAGCAGCCGAGGAGTTATGGGGGGAATCGACGAGCAGTACTTC. This translates into CASSRGVMGGIDEQYF.

V usage is TRBV4-1 and J usage is TRBJ2-2; TRBD2 matches at 9 bases. The ends lost 5 bases at V and 0 bases at J; junction bases unmatched: 7. The CDR3 length is 17 residues. CDR1 is MGHRA and CDR2 is YSYEKL in the germline V gene. For the CDR3, the DNA is TGCGCCAGCAGCGAGGGACTAGCCGGGACGAACACCGGGGAGCTGTTTTTT. As protein: CASSEGLAGTNTGELFF.

The chain employs TRBV2 and TRBJ2-2; 8 positions agree with TRBD2. Trimming cost V 5 bases and J 0 bases; bases outside gene matches: 11. Per the germline V gene, CDR1 is SNHLY and CDR2 is FYNNEI. The CDR3 is made up of 18 amino acids. This CDR3 reads CASSFLGAGGANTGELFF. DNA for the CDR3: TGTGCCAGCAGTTTCCTTGGGGCGGGAGGAGCGAACACCGGGGAGCTGTTTTTT.

This clone was recorded a few times. The V gene is TRBV19, the J gene TRBJ2-7; 9 positions match TRBD1. The CDR3 totals 15 residues. The ends lost 5 bases at V and 1 base at J; junction bases unmatched: 6. Germline-derived CDR1 and CDR2 are LNHDA and SQIVND (reference sequence). The chain's CDR3 is CASSRGGTGSYEQYF. CDR3 nucleotide sequence: TGTGCCAGTAGTCGGGGCGGGACAGGGTCCTACGAGCAGTACTTC. The full variable domain, rest sourced from reference TRBV19 and TRBJ2-7, is DGGITQSPKYLFRKEGQNVTLSCEQNLNHDAMYWYRQDPGQGLRLIYYSQIVNDFQKGDIAEGYSVSREKKESFPLTVTSAQKNPTAFYLCASSRGGTGSYEQYFGPGTRLTVT.

This clone was seen only a few times. V gene TRBV28 combines with J gene TRBJ2-1; D ambiguous. The V end lost 2 bases, the J end lost 9 bases, and 23 bases lay between the germline ends. CDR1 and CDR2 from the germline V gene are MDHEN and SYDVKM. The CDR3 covers 17 residues. CDR3 sequence reads: CASSLLGMAETFGEQFF. The DNA of the CDR3 is TGTGCCAGCAGTTTACTGGGTATGGCGGAGACTTTTGGTGAGCAGTTCTTC.

The genes are TRBV11-3 and TRBJ2-5, with a possible D match to TRBD2 (6 bases). This CDR3 has 15 amino acids. V lost 2 bases to trimming and J lost 0 bases, with 10 bases between them. Germline CDR1 and CDR2: SGHNT and YENEEA. DNA of the CDR3: TGTGCCAGCAGCTTATACCGGGACTACCAAGAGACCCAGTACTTC. The encoded protein is CASSLYRDYQETQYF.

The rearrangement links TRBV29-1 to TRBJ2-1; 11 bases match TRBD2. Germline loops: CDR1 SQVTM, CDR2 ANQGSEA. V lost 5 bases and J lost 0; bases outside the gene matches: 12. This CDR3 has 18 residues. This CDR3 is CSVPRTLLAGGSYNEQFF. For the CDR3, the DNA is TGCAGCGTTCCTCGCACTCTCCTAGCGGGGGGCTCCTACAATGAGCAGTTCTTC.

This clone was counted a few times. This sequence joins TRBV30 and TRBJ2-2, with 7 bases fitting TRBD1. CDR3 length: 16 residues. J gave up 3 bases and V 1 base, and 8 bases lay outside the gene matches. CDR1 is GTSNPN, CDR2 SVGIG, per germline (reference sequence). CDR3 region: CAWSGLGGYYTGELFF. The CDR3 region has the DNA TGTGCCTGGAGTGGATTAGGGGGCTACTACACCGGGGAGCTGTTTTTT.

The table lists this clone with a few counts. This rearrangement joins TRBV13 to TRBJ2-3; 11 bases fit TRBD2. The CDR3 is made up of 14 amino acids. CDR1 is PRHDT and CDR2 is FYEKMQ in the germline V gene (reference sequence). V lost 6 bases and J lost 5; bases outside the gene matches: 4. CDR3 nucleotide sequence: TGTGCCAGCAGGAAGACTAGCGGGAAAGATACGCAGTATTTT. Protein: CASRKTSGKDTQYF.

The V call is TRBV7-2, the J call TRBJ2-5, with TRBD1 identical over 8 bases. Germline CDR1 and CDR2: SGHTA and FQGNSA. The CDR3 consists of 15 residues. Germline trimming cut 4 bases from V and 0 bases from J; bases unmatched to any gene: 4. The CDR3 protein is CASSSHRGYQETQYF. Written as DNA, the CDR3 is TGTGCCAGCAGCTCCCACAGGGGGTACCAAGAGACCCAGTACTTC.

This clone appeared a few times. The chain combines TRBV7-9 with TRBJ2-5, with TRBD1 matching over 10 bases. The trim removed 5 bases at V and 5 bases at J, leaving 5 bases unmatched. CDR1 and CDR2 (germline): SEHNR, FQNEAQ (reference sequence). There are 14 residues in the CDR3. The CDR3: CASSPTGGGETQYF. CDR3 sequence (DNA): TGTGCCAGCAGCCCGACAGGGGGCGGGGAGACCCAGTACTTC.

The chain links TRBV18 to TRBJ1-2, with a possible D match to TRBD1 (5 bases). Trimming left V 2 bases short and J 8 bases short, with 9 bases between. The CDR3 runs to 12 residues. Germline V gene sequence: CDR1 KGHSH, CDR2 LQKENI. The CDR3 nucleotides are TGTGCCAGCTCACCAAGCGGGACGGGCTACACCTTC. Translating gives CASSPSGTGYTF. Based on the CDR3 plus reference TRBV18 and TRBJ1-2, the full variable domain is NAGVMQNPRHLVRRRGQEARLRCSPMKGHSHVYWYRQLPEEGLKFMVYLQKENIIDESGMPKERFSAEFPKEGPSILRIQQVVRGDSAAYFCASSPSGTGYTFGSGTRLTVV.

The chain links TRBV12-5 to TRBJ2-1; TRBD2 matches at 11 bases. The CDR3 has 16 amino acids. The V and J ends lost 0 bases and 7 bases, in that order; junction bases with no gene match: 5. Germline V gene data show CDR1 as LGHNT and CDR2 as FRNRAP. CDR3 nucleotides: TGTGCTAGTGGTTTGGTACCGCTAGCGGGGGGAAATGAGCAGTTCTTC. Translated, it gives CASGLVPLAGGNEQFF.

This clone occurred a few times. The V gene is TRBV7-2, the J gene TRBJ2-1, with 15 bases aligning to TRBD2. Unmatched junction bases numbered 10, after V lost 7 bases and J lost 0 bases. CDR1 is SGHTA and CDR2 is FQGNSA in the germline V gene. The CDR3 totals 19 residues. CDR3 bases: TGTGCCAGCACCCGGAGGACTAGCGGGGGGGTGAGCTCCTACAATGAGCAGTTCTTC. It codes for CASTRRTSGGVSSYNEQFF.